The source of this T cell receptor (beta chain) is a study of cytomegalovirus exposure and HLA in healthy donors. The PCR employed 60 Vbeta primers together with 13 Jbeta primers. This table comes from immunoSEQ multiplex PCR, and its TCRdb copy is limited to in-frame clones, with some not included. This sample carries 150,000 or so clones, about 88% of them seen once, and the ten largest clones take 2% to 2.5%. Study-wide results and caveats: Follow-up analysis later connected one missense variant in DCLRE1C with trimming of TCR beta V- and J-genes. Later on, an analysis tied roughly 17,000 TCR beta sequences to HLA alleles at 0.05 false discovery rate.

Everyone who donated was a healthy bone marrow donor. As concerns this clone: Antigen: not known.

The source of this sequence is a man aged 18 to 35 in good health and CMV-seropositive. The sample was PBMCs.

CDR3: CASSSRLAGNPEQYF. The CDR3 DNA sequence: TGTGCCAGCAGTTCTCGACTAGCCGGGAATCCCGAGCAGTACTTC. The chain couples TRBV6-5 to TRBJ2-7; the match to TRBD2 covers 7 bases. V shed 4 bases, J shed 6 bases, and the junction held 12 bases outside the gene matches. The germline gives CDR1 MNHEY, CDR2 SVGAGI. This CDR3 comprises 15 residues.